A single sample gave rise to the 26 T cell receptor beta chains below, sequenced in a study of beta chain features in type 1 diabetes (dated by TCRdb to the late 2010s). The paper's findings and limits, for the study overall: In all four CD4+ subsets, TCRB CDR3 length was moderately but significantly shorter in type 1 diabetes patients.

The library was built by means of the immunoSEQ multiplex PCR assay. The entire isolated RNA was reverse transcribed using the High Capacity cDNA Reverse Transcription Kit, and thus expressed TCRB transcripts were sequenced. The table was pulled from immuneACCESS by TCRdb, which kept in-frame rearrangements only. Such tables lose some clones; where checked, under half of the loss comes from unresolved V genes, and the rest has no known cause. This sample is represented by 300,000 to 350,000 clones; roughly 8.8% of them were singletons. The ten largest clones take up approximately 1% of the sample. Their antigens remain unidentified. The sequenced material came from central memory CD4+ T cells from blood. These receptor sequences come from a man aged 25 to 45 with type 1 diabetes.

V is TRBV6-1 and J is TRBJ2-5, with D possibly TRBD2 on 6 matching bases. There are 15 residues in the CDR3. V was clipped by 0 bases and J by 4 bases, with 12 bases between them. Per germline, CDR1 MNHNS and CDR2 SASEGT. CDR3 bases: TGTGCCAGCAGTGAAGCCGGGGGAATCGGAGAGACCCAGTACTTC. This gives the protein CASSEAGGIGETQYF.

CDR3 sequence (DNA): TGTGCCAGCAGCTTGGACAGGGGAAGTGGCTACACCTTC. Its translation is CASSLDRGSGYTF. The chain links TRBV5-6 to TRBJ1-2, with 7 bases fitting TRBD1. Per the germline V gene, CDR1 is SGHDT and CDR2 is YYEEEE. The CDR3 is made up of 13 amino acids. The V and J ends lost 0 bases and 7 bases, in that order; junction bases with no gene match: 3.

This clone has a handful of counts. The chain has TRBV29-1 and TRBJ2-3; the D gene is possibly TRBD2 (6 bases). The CDR3 loop spans 16 amino acids. Trimming left V 0 bases short and J 4 bases short, with 17 bases between. CDR1 is SQVTM, CDR2 ANQGSEA, per germline. CDR3 residues: CSVEEFRGKGADTQYF. Here the CDR3 DNA reads TGCAGCGTTGAAGAGTTTCGGGGGAAAGGGGCAGATACGCAGTATTTT.

Ten or more counts support this clone. Additional DNA sequences in this sample encode the identical CDR3. This rearrangement joins TRBV19 to TRBJ2-6; perhaps TRBD2 as D (5 bases). The CDR3 has 14 amino acids. The germline gives CDR1 LNHDA, CDR2 SQIVND (reference sequence). The V end lost 7 bases, the J end lost 2 bases, and 9 bases lay between the germline ends. In DNA, the CDR3 is TGTGCCAGTACCCGGGGTGCTGGGGCCAACGTCCTGACTTTC. This encodes CASTRGAGANVLTF. Looking up the rest from reference TRBV19 and TRBJ2-6 gives the full variable domain: DGGITQSPKYLFRKEGQNVTLSCEQNLNHDAMYWYRQDPGQGLRLIYYSQIVNDFQKGDIAEGYSVSREKKESFPLTVTSAQKNPTAFYLCASTRGAGANVLTFGAGSRLTVL.

This clone was detected only once. At the DNA level, this CDR3 is encoded by other sequences in the same sample as well. The V gene is TRBV18, the J gene TRBJ1-1, with D uncertain. Deletions cut 3 bases from V and 2 bases from J, with 4 bases between. CDR3 length equals 12 residues. CDR1 is KGHSH, CDR2 LQKENI, per germline. CDR3 bases: TGTGCCAGCTCACCGGGCAACACTGAAGCTTTCTTT. Protein product: CASSPGNTEAFF.

Remarks on this clone: Other DNA sequences of this sample code for an identical CDR3. V and J are TRBV6-1 and TRBJ2-1; either TRBD1 or TRBD2 may fit D (5 bases each). Germline-derived CDR1 and CDR2 are MNHNS and SASEGT. Trimming pared 6 bases from V and 0 bases from J, leaving 12 bases between. CDR3 length: 15 residues. The CDR3 is CASRRDGRSYNEQFF. Written as DNA, the CDR3 is TGTGCCAGCAGAAGGGACGGGCGCTCCTACAATGAGCAGTTCTTC.

This clone was detected a few times. This chain connects TRBV5-8 to TRBJ2-6; 12 positions match TRBD2. The CDR3 is 20 amino acids. CDR1 SGHTS and CDR2 YDEGEE come from the germline V gene. Trimming cost V 4 bases and J 0 bases; bases outside gene matches: 11. The CDR3 is CASSGTSGGLSSSGANVLTF. The CDR3 DNA sequence: TGTGCCAGCAGCGGAACTAGCGGGGGGCTCTCTTCCTCTGGGGCCAACGTCCTGACTTTC.

This chain links TRBV5-1 with TRBJ1-1; D is possibly TRBD1 (5 bases). Germline V CDR1 and CDR2: SGHRS, YFSETQ. Deletions cut 4 bases from V and 3 bases from J, with 16 bases between. This CDR3 spans 15 amino acids. The CDR3: CASSELGTWDTEAFF. CDR3 DNA: TGCGCCAGCAGCGAGCTGGGGACTTGGGACACTGAAGCTTTCTTT. The entire variable domain, with the rest obtained from reference TRBV5-1 and TRBJ1-1, is as follows: KAGVTQTPRYLIKTRGQQVTLSCSPISGHRSVSWYQQTPGQGLQFLFEYFSETQRNKGNFPGRFSGRQFSNSRSEMNVSTLELGDSALYLCASSELGTWDTEAFFGQGTRLTVV.

For this clone: This sample includes further DNA sequences coding for the same CDR3. The V gene is TRBV27, the J gene TRBJ2-6, with D unresolved. Trimming removed 3 bases from V and 4 bases from J, with 4 bases in between. The V gene's germline CDR1 is MNHEY and CDR2 SMNVEV (reference sequence). The CDR3 loop spans 13 amino acids. The CDR3 region is CASSFSGANVLTF. DNA for the CDR3: TGTGCCAGCAGTTTCTCCGGGGCCAACGTCCTGACTTTC.

This clone occurred a few times. This chain connects TRBV6-9 to TRBJ2-4; D may be TRBD1 (6 bases). The ends were cut back, 7 bases at V and 1 base at J, with 23 bases in the middle. This CDR3 region has 18 residues. Germline V gene data show CDR1 as MNHGY and CDR2 as SVAAGI. This CDR3 is CASIPLTRAGVAKNIQYF. As DNA, the CDR3 is TGTGCCAGCATTCCCCTTACCCGGGCAGGGGTGGCCAAAAACATTCAGTACTTC.

V usage is TRBV2 and J usage is TRBJ2-2; D uncertain. V lost 4 bases, J lost 1 base, and 4 bases lay in between. This CDR3 region has 13 residues. Germline loops: CDR1 SNHLY, CDR2 FYNNEI. CDR3 bases: TGTGCCAGCAGTGCTATGAACACCGGGGAGCTGTTTTTT. Residues: CASSAMNTGELFF.

This clone appeared a few times. The gene calls are TRBV21-1 and TRBJ2-1; the table's D gene call, TRBD2, was not cross checked with the DNA. TRBV21-1 is noted as a pseudogene. The CDR3 contains 18 residues. Here the CDR3 reads CASSKEVSSGGEYNEQFF. For the CDR3, the DNA is TGTGCCAGCAGCAAAGAGGTGTCTAGCGGGGGGGAATACAATGAGCAGTTCTTC.

The chain recombines TRBV5-1 with TRBJ2-3, with D tentatively TRBD2 (6 bases). The germline gives CDR1 SGHRS, CDR2 YFSETQ. The CDR3 runs to 16 residues. V was clipped by 0 bases and J by 2 bases, with 13 bases between them. CDR3 DNA sequence: TGCGCCAGCAGCTTGGATCGCCCGGGAGCCACAGATACGCAGTATTTT. Protein: CASSLDRPGATDTQYF.

The V call is TRBV5-1, the J call TRBJ1-6, with 10 nucleotides matching TRBD1. Germline lookup yields CDR1 SGHRS and CDR2 YFSETQ. With 3 bases clipped from V and 9 bases from J, the junction kept 9 bases outside the gene matches. CDR3 length: 16 residues. The CDR3 nucleotides read TGCGCCAGCAGCTGGGTTCCGGGACAGGGGACTTCACCCCTCCACTTT. It specifies CASSWVPGQGTSPLHF.

This clone came up a few times. The chain recombines TRBV7-6 with TRBJ2-1; 7 bases agree with TRBD2. J lost 6 bases, V lost 3 bases, and 5 bases had no gene match. Germline V gene lookup returns CDR1 SGHVS and CDR2 FNYEAQ. The CDR3 spans 14 residues. CDR3 nucleotide sequence: TGTGCCAGCAGCTTGGGACTATGGGCCAATGAGCAGTTCTTC. Protein sequence: CASSLGLWANEQFF.

This clone has more than one count but fewer than ten. The chain combines TRBV4-1 with TRBJ2-5; no firm D call. Germline loops: CDR1 MGHRA, CDR2 YSYEKL. The CDR3 is made up of 15 amino acids. V lost 4 bases and J 4 bases, leaving 16 bases between the germline ends. CDR3 region: CASSPTLWGTETQYF. CDR3 nucleotide sequence: TGCGCCAGCAGCCCGACGCTTTGGGGAACAGAGACCCAGTACTTC.

The chain's CDR3 is CASSYMGGYTF. The CDR3 coding sequence is TGTGCCAGCAGTTACATGGGTGGCTACACCTTC. V and J are TRBV6-5 and TRBJ1-2; no reliable D call. This CDR3 contains 11 residues. V lost 2 bases and J lost 7, with 5 bases in between. Germline V CDR1 and CDR2: MNHEY, SVGAGI.

This clone has just a few counts. The chain couples TRBV6-6 to TRBJ1-2, with TRBD1 matching over 9 bases. V lost 6 bases to trimming and J lost 6 bases; unmatched junction nucleotides: 14. The germline CDR1 and CDR2 sequences are MNHNY and SVGAGI (reference sequence). The CDR3 spans 16 residues. CDR3 bases: TGTGCCAGCAGCCCGGGACAGGGCCCTTTTGGGGATGGCTACACCTTC. This translates into CASSPGQGPFGDGYTF.

This clone has only a few counts. This sequence joins TRBV4-1 and TRBJ2-2; TRBD2 agrees at 12 bases. This CDR3 region has 18 residues. Germline V gene sequence: CDR1 MGHRA, CDR2 YSYEKL. Unmatched junction bases numbered 7, after V lost 2 bases and J lost 3 bases. CDR3 sequence: CASSQSTGTSGYTGELFF. Here the CDR3 DNA reads TGCGCCAGCAGCCAATCTACCGGGACTAGCGGGTACACCGGGGAGCTGTTTTTT.

This clone has a handful of counts. The chain combines TRBV2 with TRBJ2-1, with 7 nucleotides matching TRBD1. Germline CDR1 reads SNHLY; CDR2 reads FYNNEI. Germline trimming cut 6 bases from V and 1 base from J; bases unmatched to any gene: 9. The CDR3 runs to 16 residues. CDR3 amino acids: CASRRQGILSYNEQFF. CDR3 DNA sequence: TGTGCCAGCAGACGACAGGGAATATTGTCCTACAATGAGCAGTTCTTC. The full variable domain, in which reference TRBV2 and TRBJ2-1 provide the parts outside the CDR3, is EPEVTQTPSHQVTQMGQEVILRCVPISNHLYFYWYRQILGQKVEFLVSFYNNEISEKSEIFDDQFSVERPDGSNFTLKIRSTKLEDSAMYFCASRRQGILSYNEQFFGPGTRLTVL.

The CDR3 sequence is CAWNRGTVQETQYF. The CDR3 coding sequence is TGTGCCTGGAACCGAGGGACAGTACAAGAGACCCAGTACTTC. The chain is built from TRBV30 and TRBJ2-5, with TRBD1 matching 7 bases. V shed 4 bases, J shed 2 bases, and the junction held 7 bases outside the gene matches. The germline V gene has CDR1 GTSNPN and CDR2 SVGIG (reference sequence). The CDR3 extends over 14 amino acids.

There are a few counts of this clone. CDR3 sequence: CASSFRLSNYGYTF. The CDR3 DNA sequence: TGTGCCAGCAGCTTCCGCCTTTCTAACTATGGCTACACCTTC. V is TRBV7-8 and J is TRBJ1-2, with unresolved D. V was trimmed by 3 bases and J by 0 bases, leaving 8 bases between them. The germline gives CDR1 SGHVS, CDR2 FQNEAQ. The CDR3 has 14 amino acids.

CDR3 sequence: CASKAGGPTGELFF. The DNA of the CDR3 is TGTGCCAGCAAGGCCGGGGGGCCCACCGGGGAGCTGTTTTTT. The rearrangement links TRBV2 to TRBJ2-2; D may be TRBD2 (7 bases). V lost 7 bases, J lost 4 bases, and 13 bases lay in between. This CDR3 region has 14 residues. Germline values: CDR1 SNHLY, CDR2 FYNNEI.

Points on this clone: Within the sample, other DNA sequences also encode this same CDR3. The chain is built from TRBV20-1 and TRBJ2-1; D is ambiguous. This CDR3 spans 11 amino acids. The V and J ends lost 3 bases and 3 bases respectively, with 3 bases between them. Germline V CDR1 and CDR2: DFQATT, SNEGSKA (reference sequence). The CDR3 loop reads CSASSYNEQFF. The DNA for the CDR3 is TGCAGTGCTAGCAGCTACAATGAGCAGTTCTTC.

A few counts support this clone. The CDR3 sequence is CSVVGTGGAETQYF. Here the CDR3 DNA reads TGCAGCGTTGTTGGGACAGGGGGCGCGGAGACCCAGTACTTC. This chain joins TRBV29-1 and TRBJ2-5; the match to TRBD1 covers 12 bases. Germline CDR1 reads SQVTM; CDR2 reads ANQGSEA. This CDR3 comprises 14 residues. J lost 5 bases, V lost 4 bases, and 5 bases had no gene match. The full variable domain, rest sourced from reference TRBV29-1 and TRBJ2-5, is SAVISQKPSRDICQRGTSLTIQCQVDSQVTMMFWYRQQPGQSLTLIATANQGSEATYESGFVIDKFPISRPNLTFSTLTVSNMSPEDSSIYLCSVVGTGGAETQYFGPGTRLLVL.

The V gene is TRBV5-1, the J gene TRBJ1-2; possible D gene TRBD1, 5 bases. The length of the CDR3 is 12 residues. Germline loops: CDR1 SGHRS, CDR2 YFSETQ. Trimming shortened V by 4 bases and J by 6 bases, and 10 bases separated the two germline ends. In DNA, the CDR3 is TGCGCCAGCAGCCACCAGGGTAATGGCTACACCTTC. This gives the protein CASSHQGNGYTF. The whole variable domain, remainder taken from reference TRBV5-1 and TRBJ1-2, is KAGVTQTPRYLIKTRGQQVTLSCSPISGHRSVSWYQQTPGQGLQFLFEYFSETQRNKGNFPGRFSGRQFSNSRSEMNVSTLELGDSALYLCASSHQGNGYTFGSGTRLTVV.